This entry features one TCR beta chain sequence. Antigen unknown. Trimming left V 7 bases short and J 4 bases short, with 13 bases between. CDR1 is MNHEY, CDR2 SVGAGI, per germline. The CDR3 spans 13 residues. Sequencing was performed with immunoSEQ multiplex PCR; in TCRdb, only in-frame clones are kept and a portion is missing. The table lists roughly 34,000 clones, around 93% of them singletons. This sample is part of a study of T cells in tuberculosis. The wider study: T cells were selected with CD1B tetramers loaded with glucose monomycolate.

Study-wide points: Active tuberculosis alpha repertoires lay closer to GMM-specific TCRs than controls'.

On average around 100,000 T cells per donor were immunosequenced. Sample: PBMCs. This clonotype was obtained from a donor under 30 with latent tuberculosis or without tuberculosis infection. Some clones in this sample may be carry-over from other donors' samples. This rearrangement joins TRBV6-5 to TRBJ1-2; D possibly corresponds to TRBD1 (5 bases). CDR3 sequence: CASTPGGSYGYTF. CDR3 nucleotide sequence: TGTGCCAGCACGCCGGGGGGAAGCTATGGCTACACCTTC.